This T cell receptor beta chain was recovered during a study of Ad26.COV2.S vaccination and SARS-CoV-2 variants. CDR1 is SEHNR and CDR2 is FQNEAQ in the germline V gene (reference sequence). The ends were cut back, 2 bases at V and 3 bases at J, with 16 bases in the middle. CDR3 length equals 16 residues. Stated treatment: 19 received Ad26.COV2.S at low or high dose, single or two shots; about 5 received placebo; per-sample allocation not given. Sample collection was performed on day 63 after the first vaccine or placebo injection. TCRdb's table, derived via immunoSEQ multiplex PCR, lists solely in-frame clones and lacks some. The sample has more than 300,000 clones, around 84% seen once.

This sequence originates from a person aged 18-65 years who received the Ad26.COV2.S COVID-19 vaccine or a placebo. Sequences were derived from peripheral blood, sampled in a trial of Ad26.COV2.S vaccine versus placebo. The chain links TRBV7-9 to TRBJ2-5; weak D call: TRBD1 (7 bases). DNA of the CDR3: TGTGCCAGCAGCTTAAGGGGGGCCGGGACAGAAGAGACCCAGTACTTC. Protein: CASSLRGAGTEETQYF.